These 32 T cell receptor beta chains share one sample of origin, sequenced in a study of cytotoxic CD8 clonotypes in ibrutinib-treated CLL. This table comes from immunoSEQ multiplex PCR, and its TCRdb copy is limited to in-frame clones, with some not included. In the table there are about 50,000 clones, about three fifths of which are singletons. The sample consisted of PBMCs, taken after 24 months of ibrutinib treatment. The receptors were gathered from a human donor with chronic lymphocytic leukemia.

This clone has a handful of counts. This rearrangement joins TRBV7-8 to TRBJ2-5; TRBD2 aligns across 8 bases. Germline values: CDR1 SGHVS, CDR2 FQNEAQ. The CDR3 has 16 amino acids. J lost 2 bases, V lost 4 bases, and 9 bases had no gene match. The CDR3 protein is CASSSISGAGQETQYF. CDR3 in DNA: TGTGCCAGCAGCTCGATTAGCGGGGCAGGGCAAGAGACCCAGTACTTC.

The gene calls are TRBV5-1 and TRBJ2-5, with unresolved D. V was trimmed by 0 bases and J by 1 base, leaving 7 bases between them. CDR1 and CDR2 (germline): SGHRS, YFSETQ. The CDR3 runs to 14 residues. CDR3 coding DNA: TGCGCCAGCAGCTTGGTTGCTTCCCAAGAGACCCAGTACTTC. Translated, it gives CASSLVASQETQYF. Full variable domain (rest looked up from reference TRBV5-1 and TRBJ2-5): KAGVTQTPRYLIKTRGQQVTLSCSPISGHRSVSWYQQTPGQGLQFLFEYFSETQRNKGNFPGRFSGRQFSNSRSEMNVSTLELGDSALYLCASSLVASQETQYFGPGTRLLVL.

CDR3 amino acids: CASSLARDFTDTQYF. The CDR3 DNA reads as TGCGCCAGCAGCTTGGCCCGGGATTTCACAGATACGCAGTATTTT. The rearrangement uses TRBV5-1 and TRBJ2-3, with D tentatively TRBD2 (5 bases). The V and J ends lost 0 bases and 2 bases respectively, with 10 bases between them. This CDR3 is 15 amino acids long. Germline assignment: CDR1 SGHRS and CDR2 YFSETQ.

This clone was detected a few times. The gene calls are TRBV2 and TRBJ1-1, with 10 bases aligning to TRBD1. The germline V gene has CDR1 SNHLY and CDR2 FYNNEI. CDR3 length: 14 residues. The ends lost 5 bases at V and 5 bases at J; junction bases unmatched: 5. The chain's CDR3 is CASSRQGAETEAFF. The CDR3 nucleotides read TGTGCCAGCAGTCGACAGGGGGCAGAGACTGAAGCTTTCTTT. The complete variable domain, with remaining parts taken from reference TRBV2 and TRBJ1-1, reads EPEVTQTPSHQVTQMGQEVILRCVPISNHLYFYWYRQILGQKVEFLVSFYNNEISEKSEIFDDQFSVERPDGSNFTLKIRSTKLEDSAMYFCASSRQGAETEAFFGQGTRLTVV.

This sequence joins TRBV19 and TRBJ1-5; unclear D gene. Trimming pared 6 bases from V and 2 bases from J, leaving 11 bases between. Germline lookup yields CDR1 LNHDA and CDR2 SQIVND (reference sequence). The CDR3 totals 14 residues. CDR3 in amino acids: CASRWSGGNQPQHF. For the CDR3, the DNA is TGTGCCAGTAGATGGTCCGGGGGCAATCAGCCCCAGCATTTT.

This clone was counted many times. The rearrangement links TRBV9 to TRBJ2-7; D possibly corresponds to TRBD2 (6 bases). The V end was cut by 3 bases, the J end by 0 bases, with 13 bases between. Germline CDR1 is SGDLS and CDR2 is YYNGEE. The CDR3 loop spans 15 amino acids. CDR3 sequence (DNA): TGTGCCAGCAGCGCCCGGGACTGGAGCTCCTACGAGCAGTACTTC. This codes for CASSARDWSSYEQYF.

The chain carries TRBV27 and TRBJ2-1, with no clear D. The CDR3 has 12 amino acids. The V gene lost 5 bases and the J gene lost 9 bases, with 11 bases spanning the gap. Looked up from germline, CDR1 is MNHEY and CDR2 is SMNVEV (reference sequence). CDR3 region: CASSAPAGEQFF. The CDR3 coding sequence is TGTGCCAGCAGTGCCCCGGCCGGTGAGCAGTTCTTC.

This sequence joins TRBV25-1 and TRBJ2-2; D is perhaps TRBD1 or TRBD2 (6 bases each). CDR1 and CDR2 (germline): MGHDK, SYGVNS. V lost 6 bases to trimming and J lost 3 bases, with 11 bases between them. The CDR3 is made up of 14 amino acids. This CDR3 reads CASRWGADTGELFF. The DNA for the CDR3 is TGTGCCAGCAGATGGGGGGCAGACACCGGGGAGCTGTTTTTT.

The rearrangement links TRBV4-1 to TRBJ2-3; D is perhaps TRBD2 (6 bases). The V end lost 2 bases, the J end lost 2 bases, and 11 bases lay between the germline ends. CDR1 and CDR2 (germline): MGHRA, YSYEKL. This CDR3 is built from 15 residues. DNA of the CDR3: TGCGCCAGCAGCCAACTGGGACTTCCCACAGATACGCAGTATTTT. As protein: CASSQLGLPTDTQYF.

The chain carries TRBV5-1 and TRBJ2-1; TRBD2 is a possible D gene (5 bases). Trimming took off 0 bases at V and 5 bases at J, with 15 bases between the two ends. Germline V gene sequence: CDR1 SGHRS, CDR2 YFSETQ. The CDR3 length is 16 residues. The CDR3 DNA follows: TGCGCCAGCAGCTTGGGAGCGGCCACTTGGGACAATGAGCAGTTCTTC. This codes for CASSLGAATWDNEQFF.

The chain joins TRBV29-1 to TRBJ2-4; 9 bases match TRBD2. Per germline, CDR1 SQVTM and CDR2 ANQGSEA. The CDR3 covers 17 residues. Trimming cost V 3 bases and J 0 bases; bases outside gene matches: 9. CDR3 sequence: CSVEGAGGNLAKNIQYF. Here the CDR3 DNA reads TGCAGCGTTGAGGGAGCGGGGGGAAATCTAGCCAAAAACATTCAGTACTTC.

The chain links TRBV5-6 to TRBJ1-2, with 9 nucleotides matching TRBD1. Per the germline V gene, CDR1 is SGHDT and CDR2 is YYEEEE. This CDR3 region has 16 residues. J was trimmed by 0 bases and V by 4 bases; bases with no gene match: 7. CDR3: CASSPPGTGSNYGYTF. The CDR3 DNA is TGTGCCAGCAGCCCCCCCGGGACAGGGTCTAACTATGGCTACACCTTC.

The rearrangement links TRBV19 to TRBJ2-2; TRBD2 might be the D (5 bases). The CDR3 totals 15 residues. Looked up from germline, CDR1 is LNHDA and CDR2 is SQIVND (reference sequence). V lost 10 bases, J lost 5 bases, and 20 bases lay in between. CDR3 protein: CATSGGRIGTGELFF. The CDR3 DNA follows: TGTGCCACCTCGGGCGGGCGGATCGGGACCGGGGAGCTGTTTTTT.

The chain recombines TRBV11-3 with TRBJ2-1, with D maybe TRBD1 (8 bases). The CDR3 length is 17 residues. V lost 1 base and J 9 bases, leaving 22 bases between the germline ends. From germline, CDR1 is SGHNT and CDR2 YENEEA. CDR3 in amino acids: CASSLASGGQGWGEQFF. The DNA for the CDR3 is TGTGCCAGCAGCTTAGCCTCGGGAGGACAGGGCTGGGGTGAGCAGTTCTTC. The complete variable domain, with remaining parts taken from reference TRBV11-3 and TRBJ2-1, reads EAGVVQSPRYKIIEKKQPVAFWCNPISGHNTLYWYLQNLGQGPELLIRYENEEAVDDSQLPKDRFSAERLKGVDSTLKIQPAELGDSAVYLCASSLASGGQGWGEQFFGPGTRLTVL.

The CDR3 nucleotides read TGCGCCAGCAGTTACGGATCGGGGGAGACCCAGTACTTC. This sequence encodes CASSYGSGETQYF. This chain uses TRBV5-1 with TRBJ2-5; maybe TRBD2 (5 bases). The CDR3 length is 13 residues. Germline CDR1 reads SGHRS; CDR2 reads YFSETQ. Between the trimmed V and J ends, which lost 5 bases and 5 bases, there was a span of 13 bases.

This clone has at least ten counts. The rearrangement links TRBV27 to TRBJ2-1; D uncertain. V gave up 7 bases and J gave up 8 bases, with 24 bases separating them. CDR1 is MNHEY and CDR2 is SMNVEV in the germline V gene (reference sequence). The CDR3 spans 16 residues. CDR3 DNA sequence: TGTGCCAGCACCAAGACCGAGTCTTCCTCTACGTATGAGCAGTTCTTC. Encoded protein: CASTKTESSSTYEQFF.

The CDR3 spells CASSGPGRTQNIQYF. In nucleotides, the CDR3 is TGTGCCAGCAGCGGCCCCGGGAGGACCCAAAACATTCAGTACTTC. The J gene is TRBJ2-4, the V gene TRBV9, with 7 bases lining up with TRBD2. The length of the CDR3 is 15 residues. Germline V gene lookup returns CDR1 SGDLS and CDR2 YYNGEE. The V gene end was trimmed by 3 bases and the J gene end by 5 bases; junction bases not matched to a gene: 8.

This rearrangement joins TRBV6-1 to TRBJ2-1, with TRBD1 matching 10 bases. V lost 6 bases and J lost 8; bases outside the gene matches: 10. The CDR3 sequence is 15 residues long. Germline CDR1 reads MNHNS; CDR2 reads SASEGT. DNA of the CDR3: TGTGCCAGCAGCTACGACAGGGGGCGAACAGATGAGCAGTTCTTC. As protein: CASSYDRGRTDEQFF.

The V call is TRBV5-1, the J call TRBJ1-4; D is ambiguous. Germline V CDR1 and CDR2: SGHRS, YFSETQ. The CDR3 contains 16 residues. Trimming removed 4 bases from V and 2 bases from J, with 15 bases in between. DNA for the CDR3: TGCGCCAGCAGCCCGGGATCGGCTTGGACTAATGAAAAACTGTTTTTT. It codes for CASSPGSAWTNEKLFF.

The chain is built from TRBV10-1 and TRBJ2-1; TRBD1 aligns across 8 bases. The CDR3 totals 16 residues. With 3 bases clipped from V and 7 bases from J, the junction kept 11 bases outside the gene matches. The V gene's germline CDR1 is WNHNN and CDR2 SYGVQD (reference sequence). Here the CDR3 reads CASSDRQGMRPNEQFF. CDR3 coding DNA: TGCGCCAGCAGTGACCGACAGGGGATGAGGCCAAATGAGCAGTTCTTC.

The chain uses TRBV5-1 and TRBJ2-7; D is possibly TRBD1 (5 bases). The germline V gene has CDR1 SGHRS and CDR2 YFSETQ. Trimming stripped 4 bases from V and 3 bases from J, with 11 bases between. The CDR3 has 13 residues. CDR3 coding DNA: TGCGCCAGCAGCCCAGGGATAGGCTACGAGCAGTACTTC. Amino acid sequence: CASSPGIGYEQYF.

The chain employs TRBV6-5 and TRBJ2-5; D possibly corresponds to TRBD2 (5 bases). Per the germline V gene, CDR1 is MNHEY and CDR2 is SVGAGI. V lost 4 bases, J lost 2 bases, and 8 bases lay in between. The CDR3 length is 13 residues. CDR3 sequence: CASSLDFQETQYF. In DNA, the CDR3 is TGTGCCAGCAGTTTGGACTTTCAAGAGACCCAGTACTTC.

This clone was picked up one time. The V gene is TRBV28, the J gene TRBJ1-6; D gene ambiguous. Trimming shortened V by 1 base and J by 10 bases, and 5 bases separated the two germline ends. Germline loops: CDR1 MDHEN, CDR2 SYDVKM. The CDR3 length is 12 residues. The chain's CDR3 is CASSLLRSPLHF. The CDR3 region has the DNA TGTGCCAGCAGTTTATTGAGATCACCCCTCCACTTT.

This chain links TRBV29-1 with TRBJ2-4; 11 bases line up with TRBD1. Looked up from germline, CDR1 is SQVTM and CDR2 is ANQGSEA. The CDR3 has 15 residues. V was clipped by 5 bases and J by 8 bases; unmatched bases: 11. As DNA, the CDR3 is TGCAGCGTTCGGACAGGGGGCGCCCCGGGGGACATTCAGTACTTC. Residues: CSVRTGGAPGDIQYF.

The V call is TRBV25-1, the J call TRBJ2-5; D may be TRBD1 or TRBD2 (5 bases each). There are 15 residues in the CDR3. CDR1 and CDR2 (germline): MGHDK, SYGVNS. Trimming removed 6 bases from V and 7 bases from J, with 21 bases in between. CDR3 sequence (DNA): TGTGCCAGCAGCGGAAACCGGGACGCGGCCTGGACCCAGTACTTC. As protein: CASSGNRDAAWTQYF.

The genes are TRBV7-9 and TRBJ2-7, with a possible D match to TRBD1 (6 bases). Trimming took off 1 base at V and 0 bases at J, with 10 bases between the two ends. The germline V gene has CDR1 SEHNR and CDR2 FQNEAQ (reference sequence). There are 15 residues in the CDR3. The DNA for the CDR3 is TGTGCCAGCAGCTTAGTGGGCAGGGGCTCCTACGAGCAGTACTTC. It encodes CASSLVGRGSYEQYF.

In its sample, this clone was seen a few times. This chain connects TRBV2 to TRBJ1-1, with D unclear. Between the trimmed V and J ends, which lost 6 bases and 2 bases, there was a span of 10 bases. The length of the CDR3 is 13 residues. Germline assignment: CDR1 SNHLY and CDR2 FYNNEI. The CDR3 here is CASSTRVNTEAFF. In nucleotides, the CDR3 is TGTGCCAGCAGCACAAGGGTTAACACTGAAGCTTTCTTT.

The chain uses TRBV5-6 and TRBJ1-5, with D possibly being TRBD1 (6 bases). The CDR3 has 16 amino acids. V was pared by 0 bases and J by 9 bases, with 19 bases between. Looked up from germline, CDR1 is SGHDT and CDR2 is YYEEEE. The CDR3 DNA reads TGTGCCAGCAGCTTGGGACTTGGGGGCCCGGGTGCGCCCCAGCATTTT. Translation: CASSLGLGGPGAPQHF. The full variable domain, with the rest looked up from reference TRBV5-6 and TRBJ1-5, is DAGVTQSPTHLIKTRGQQVTLRCSPKSGHDTVSWYQQALGQGPQFIFQYYEEEERQRGNFPDRFSGHQFPNYSSELNVNALLLGDSALYLCASSLGLGGPGAPQHFGDGTRLSIL.

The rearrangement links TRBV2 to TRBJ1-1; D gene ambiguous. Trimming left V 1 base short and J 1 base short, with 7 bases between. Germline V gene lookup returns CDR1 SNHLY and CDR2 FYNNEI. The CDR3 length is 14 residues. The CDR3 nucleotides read TGTGCCAGCAGTGAAGGCAGGAGGAACACTGAAGCTTTCTTT. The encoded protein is CASSEGRRNTEAFF.

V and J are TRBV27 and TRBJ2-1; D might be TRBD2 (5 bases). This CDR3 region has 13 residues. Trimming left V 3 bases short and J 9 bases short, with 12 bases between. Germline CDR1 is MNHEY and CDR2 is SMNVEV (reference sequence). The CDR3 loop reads CASSFTGRGEQFF. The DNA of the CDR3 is TGTGCCAGCAGTTTCACTGGACGGGGTGAGCAGTTCTTC.

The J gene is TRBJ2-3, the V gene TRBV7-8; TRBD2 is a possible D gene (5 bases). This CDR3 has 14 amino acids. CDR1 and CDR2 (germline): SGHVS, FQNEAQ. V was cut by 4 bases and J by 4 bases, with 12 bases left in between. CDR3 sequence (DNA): TGTGCCAGCAGCTCACCCGCCGGGGCAGATACGCAGTATTTT. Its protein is CASSSPAGADTQYF. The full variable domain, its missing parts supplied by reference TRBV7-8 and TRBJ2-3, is GAGVSQSPRYKVAKRGQDVALRCDPISGHVSLFWYQQALGQGPEFLTYFQNEAQLDKSGLPSDRFFAERPEGSVSTLKIQRTQQEDSAVYLCASSSPAGADTQYFGPGTRLTVL.

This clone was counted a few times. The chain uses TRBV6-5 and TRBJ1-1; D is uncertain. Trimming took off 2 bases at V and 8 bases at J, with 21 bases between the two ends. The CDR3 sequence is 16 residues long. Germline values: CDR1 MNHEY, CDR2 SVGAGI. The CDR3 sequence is CASSYLSIGNSKEAFF. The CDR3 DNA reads TGTGCCAGCAGTTACCTCTCCATCGGGAATTCCAAAGAAGCTTTCTTT.